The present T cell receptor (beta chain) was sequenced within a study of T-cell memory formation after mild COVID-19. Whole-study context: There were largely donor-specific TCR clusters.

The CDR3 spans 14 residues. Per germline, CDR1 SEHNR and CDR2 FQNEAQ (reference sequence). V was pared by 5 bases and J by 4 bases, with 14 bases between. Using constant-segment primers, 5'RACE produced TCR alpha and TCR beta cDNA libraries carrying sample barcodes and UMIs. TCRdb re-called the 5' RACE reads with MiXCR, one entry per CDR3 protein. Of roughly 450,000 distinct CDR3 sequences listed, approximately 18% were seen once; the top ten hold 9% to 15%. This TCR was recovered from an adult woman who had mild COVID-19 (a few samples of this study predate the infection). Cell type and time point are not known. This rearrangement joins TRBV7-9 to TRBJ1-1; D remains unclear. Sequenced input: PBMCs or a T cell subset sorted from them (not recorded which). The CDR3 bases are TGTGCCAGCAGCCCGCCGGGTTTTGGCACTGAAGCTTTCTTT. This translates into CASSPPGFGTEAFF.